This entry concerns a single TCR beta chain. The CDR3 is made up of 11 amino acids. Per germline, CDR1 MNHEY and CDR2 SVGAGI. The ends were cut back, 6 bases at V and 0 bases at J, with 2 bases in the middle. The whole isolated RNA underwent reverse transcription, so sequencing captured expressed TCRB transcripts. Sequencing used immunoSEQ multiplex PCR; TCRdb keeps in-frame clones, though not all of them. The sample yields hundreds of thousands of clones, approximately 30% seen once. This specimen belongs to a study of beta chain features in type 1 diabetes. Averaging approximately 120 mL, one heparinised blood draw came from each individual donor.

This TCR derives from a man younger than 30 in good health. The chain is built from TRBV6-5 and TRBJ1-1, with D unresolved. Sequenced material: naive CD4+ T cells from blood. The CDR3 reads CASRLNTEAFF. The CDR3 DNA is TGTGCCAGCAGATTGAACACTGAAGCTTTCTTT.